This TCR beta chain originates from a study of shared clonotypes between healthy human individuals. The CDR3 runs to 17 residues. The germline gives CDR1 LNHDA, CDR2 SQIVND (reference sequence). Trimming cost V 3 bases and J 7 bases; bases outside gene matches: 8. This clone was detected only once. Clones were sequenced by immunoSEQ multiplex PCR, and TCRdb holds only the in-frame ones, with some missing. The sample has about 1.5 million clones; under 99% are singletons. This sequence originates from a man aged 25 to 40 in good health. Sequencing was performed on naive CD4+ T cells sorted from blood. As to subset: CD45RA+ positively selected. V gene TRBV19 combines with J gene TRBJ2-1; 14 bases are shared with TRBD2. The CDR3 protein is CASSIHQGLAGVNEQFF. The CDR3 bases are TGTGCCAGTAGTATTCACCAGGGACTAGCGGGGGTAAATGAGCAGTTCTTC.